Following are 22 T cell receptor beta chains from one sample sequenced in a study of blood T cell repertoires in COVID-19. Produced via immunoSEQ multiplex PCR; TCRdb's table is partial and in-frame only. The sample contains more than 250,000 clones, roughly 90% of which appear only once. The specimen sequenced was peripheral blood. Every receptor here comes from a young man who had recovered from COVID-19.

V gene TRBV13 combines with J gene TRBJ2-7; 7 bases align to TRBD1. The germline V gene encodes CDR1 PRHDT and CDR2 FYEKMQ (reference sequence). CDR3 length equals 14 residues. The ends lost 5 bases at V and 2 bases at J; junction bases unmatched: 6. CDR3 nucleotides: TGTGCCAGCAGCCCCAGGACAGGAGCCTACGAGCAGTACTTC. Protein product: CASSPRTGAYEQYF.

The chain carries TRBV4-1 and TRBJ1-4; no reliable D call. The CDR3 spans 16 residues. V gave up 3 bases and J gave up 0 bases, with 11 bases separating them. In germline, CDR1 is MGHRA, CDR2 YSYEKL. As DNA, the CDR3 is TGCGCCAGCAGCCATTCCGACACTGCAACTAATGAAAAACTGTTTTTT. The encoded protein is CASSHSDTATNEKLFF.

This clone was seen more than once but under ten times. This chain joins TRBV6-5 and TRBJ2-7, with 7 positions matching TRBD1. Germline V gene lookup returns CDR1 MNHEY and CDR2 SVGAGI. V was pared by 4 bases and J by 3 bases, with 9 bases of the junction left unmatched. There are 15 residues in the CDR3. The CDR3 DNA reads TGTGCCAGCAGTTTCCAAGGGGGCTACAACTACGAGCAGTACTTC. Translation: CASSFQGGYNYEQYF.

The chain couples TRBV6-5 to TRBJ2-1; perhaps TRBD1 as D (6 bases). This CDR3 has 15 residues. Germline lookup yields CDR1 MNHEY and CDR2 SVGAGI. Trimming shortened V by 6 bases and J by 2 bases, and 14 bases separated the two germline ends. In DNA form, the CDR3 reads TGTGCCAGCAGCCCACAGGGCTTCACCTACAATGAGCAGTTCTTC. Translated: CASSPQGFTYNEQFF.

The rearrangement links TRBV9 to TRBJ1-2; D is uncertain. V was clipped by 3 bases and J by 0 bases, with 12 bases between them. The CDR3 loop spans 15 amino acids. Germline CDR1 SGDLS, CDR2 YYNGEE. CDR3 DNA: TGTGCCAGCAGCGCGCGCCTCGGGGCTAACTATGGCTACACCTTC. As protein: CASSARLGANYGYTF.

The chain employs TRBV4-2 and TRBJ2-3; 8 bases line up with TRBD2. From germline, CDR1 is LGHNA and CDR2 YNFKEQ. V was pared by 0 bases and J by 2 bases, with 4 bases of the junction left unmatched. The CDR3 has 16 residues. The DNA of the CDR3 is TGTGCCAGCAGCCAAGAAGCGGGGGCGACCACAGATACGCAGTATTTT. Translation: CASSQEAGATTDTQYF.

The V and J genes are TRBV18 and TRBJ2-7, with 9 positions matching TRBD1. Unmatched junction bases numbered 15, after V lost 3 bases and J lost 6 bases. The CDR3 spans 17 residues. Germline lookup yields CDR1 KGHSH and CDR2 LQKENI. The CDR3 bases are TGTGCCAGCTCACCTTACGAGGGACAGGGTAGCGGTGGCGAGCAGTACTTC. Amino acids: CASSPYEGQGSGGEQYF. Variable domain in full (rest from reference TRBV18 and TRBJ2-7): NAGVMQNPRHLVRRRGQEARLRCSPMKGHSHVYWYRQLPEEGLKFMVYLQKENIIDESGMPKERFSAEFPKEGPSILRIQQVVRGDSAAYFCASSPYEGQGSGGEQYFGPGTRLTVT.

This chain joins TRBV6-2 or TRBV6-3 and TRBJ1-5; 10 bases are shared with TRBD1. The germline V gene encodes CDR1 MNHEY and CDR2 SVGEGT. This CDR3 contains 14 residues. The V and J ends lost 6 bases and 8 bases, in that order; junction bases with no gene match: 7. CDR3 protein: CASRYGQGGEPQHF. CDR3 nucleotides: TGTGCCAGCAGATACGGACAGGGGGGAGAGCCCCAGCATTTT.

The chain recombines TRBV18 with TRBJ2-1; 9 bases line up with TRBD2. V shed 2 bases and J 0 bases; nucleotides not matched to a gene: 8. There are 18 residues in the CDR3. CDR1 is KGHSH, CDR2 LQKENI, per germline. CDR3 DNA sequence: TGTGCCAGCTCACCAAGGGCTAGCGGGGAATTCTCCTACAATGAGCAGTTCTTC. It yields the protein CASSPRASGEFSYNEQFF.

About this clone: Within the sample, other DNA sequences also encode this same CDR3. CDR3 loop: CASSSSTDTQYF. CDR3 sequence (DNA): TGTGCCAGCAGCTCTAGCACAGATACGCAGTATTTT. V usage is TRBV7-9 and J usage is TRBJ2-3, with no clear D. V lost 4 bases and J lost 0, with 2 bases in between. The CDR3 totals 12 residues. In germline, CDR1 is SEHNR, CDR2 FQNEAQ (reference sequence).

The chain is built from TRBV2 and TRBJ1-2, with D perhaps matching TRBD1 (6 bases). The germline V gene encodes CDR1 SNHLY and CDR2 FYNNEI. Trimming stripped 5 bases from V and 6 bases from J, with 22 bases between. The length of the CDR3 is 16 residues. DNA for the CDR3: TGTGCCAGCAGTCCCAGGGGCACAGGGAATGGGCATGGCTACACCTTC. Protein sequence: CASSPRGTGNGHGYTF.

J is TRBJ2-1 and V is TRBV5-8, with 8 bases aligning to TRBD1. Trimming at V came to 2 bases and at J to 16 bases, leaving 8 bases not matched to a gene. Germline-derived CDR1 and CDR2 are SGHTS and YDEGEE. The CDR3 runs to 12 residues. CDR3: CASSFSGGDVFF. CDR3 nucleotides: TGTGCCAGCAGCTTTTCAGGGGGCGATGTTTTCTTC.

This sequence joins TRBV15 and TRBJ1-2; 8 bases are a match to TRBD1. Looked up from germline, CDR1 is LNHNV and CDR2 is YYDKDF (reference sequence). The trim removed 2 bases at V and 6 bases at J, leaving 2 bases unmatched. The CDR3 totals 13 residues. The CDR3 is CATSRQQGDGYTF. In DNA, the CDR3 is TGTGCCACCAGCAGACAACAGGGGGATGGCTACACCTTC.

CDR3 residues: CASSPDTGRNEQFF. CDR3 bases: TGTGCCAGCAGCCCGGACACTGGTAGGAATGAGCAGTTCTTC. The chain employs TRBV7-2 and TRBJ2-1; maybe TRBD1 (5 bases). Germline-derived CDR1 and CDR2 are SGHTA and FQGNSA. V was trimmed by 5 bases and J by 7 bases, leaving 15 bases between them. CDR3 length equals 14 residues.

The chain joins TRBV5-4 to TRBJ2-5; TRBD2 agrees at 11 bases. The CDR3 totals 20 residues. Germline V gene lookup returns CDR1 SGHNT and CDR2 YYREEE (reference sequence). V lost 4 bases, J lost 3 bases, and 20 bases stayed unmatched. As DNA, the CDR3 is TGTGCCAGCAGCCCCCCTGGGGGGATGACTAGCGGGGCCATCAAAGAGACCCAGTACTTC. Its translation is CASSPPGGMTSGAIKETQYF. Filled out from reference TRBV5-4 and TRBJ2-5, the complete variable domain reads ETGVTQSPTHLIKTRGQQVTLRCSSQSGHNTVSWYQQALGQGPQFIFQYYREEENGRGNFPPRFSGLQFPNYSSELNVNALELDDSALYLCASSPPGGMTSGAIKETQYFGPGTRLLVL.

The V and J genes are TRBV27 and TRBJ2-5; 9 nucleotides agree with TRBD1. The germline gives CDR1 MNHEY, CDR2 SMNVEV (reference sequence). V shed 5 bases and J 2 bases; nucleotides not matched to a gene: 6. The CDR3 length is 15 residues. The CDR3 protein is CASSPRGTGQETQYF. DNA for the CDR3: TGTGCCAGCAGTCCACGCGGGACAGGGCAAGAGACCCAGTACTTC.

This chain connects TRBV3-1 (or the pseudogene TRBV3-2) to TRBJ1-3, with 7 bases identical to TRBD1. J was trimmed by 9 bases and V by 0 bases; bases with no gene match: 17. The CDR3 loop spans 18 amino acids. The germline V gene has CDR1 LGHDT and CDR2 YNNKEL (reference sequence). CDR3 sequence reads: CASSQDGSGGNVFGTIYF. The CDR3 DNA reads TGTGCCAGCAGCCAAGATGGCTCAGGGGGGAATGTTTTTGGCACCATATATTTT.

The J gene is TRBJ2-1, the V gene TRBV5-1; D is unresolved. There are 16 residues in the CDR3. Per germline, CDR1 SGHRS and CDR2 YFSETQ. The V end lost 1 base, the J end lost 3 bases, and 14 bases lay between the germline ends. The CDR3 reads CASSLFSPLSYNEQFF. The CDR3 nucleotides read TGCGCCAGCAGCTTGTTTAGTCCCCTTAGCTACAATGAGCAGTTCTTC.

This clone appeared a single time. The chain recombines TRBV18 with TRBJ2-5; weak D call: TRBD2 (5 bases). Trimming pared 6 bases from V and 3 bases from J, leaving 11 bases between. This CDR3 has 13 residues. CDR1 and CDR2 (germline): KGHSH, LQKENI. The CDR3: CASSLPGEETQYF. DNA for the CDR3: TGTGCCAGCTCTCTTCCCGGGGAAGAGACCCAGTACTTC.

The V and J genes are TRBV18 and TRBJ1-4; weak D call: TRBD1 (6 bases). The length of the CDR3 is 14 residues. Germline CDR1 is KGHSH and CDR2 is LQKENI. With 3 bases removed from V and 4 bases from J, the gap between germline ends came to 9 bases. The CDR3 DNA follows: TGTGCCAGCTCACCGGGGGCGGTTAATGAAAAACTGTTTTTT. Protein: CASSPGAVNEKLFF.

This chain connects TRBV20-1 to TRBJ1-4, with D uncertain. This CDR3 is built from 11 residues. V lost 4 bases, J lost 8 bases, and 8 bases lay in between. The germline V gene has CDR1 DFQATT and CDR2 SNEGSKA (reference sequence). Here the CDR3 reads CSAITGEKLFF. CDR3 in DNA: TGCAGTGCTATCACGGGAGAAAAACTGTTTTTT.

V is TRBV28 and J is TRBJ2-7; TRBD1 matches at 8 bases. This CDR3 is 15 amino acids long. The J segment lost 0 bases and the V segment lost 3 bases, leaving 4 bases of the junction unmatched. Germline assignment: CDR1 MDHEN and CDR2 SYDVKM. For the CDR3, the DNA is TGTGCCAGCAGTTTGACAGGGGACATCTCCTACGAGCAGTACTTC. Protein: CASSLTGDISYEQYF.